These 20 T cell receptor beta chains were all obtained from the same sample, sequenced in a study of blood T cell repertoires in COVID-19. Sequencing used immunoSEQ multiplex PCR; TCRdb keeps in-frame clones, though not all of them. The sample holds roughly 49,000 clones, 83% seen once. The sample consisted of peripheral blood. These receptors were obtained from a man in his forties with acute or convalescent COVID-19.

The rearrangement links TRBV19 to TRBJ1-1; 8 bases are shared with TRBD1. V was pared by 5 bases and J by 2 bases, with 4 bases of the junction left unmatched. Per the germline V gene, CDR1 is LNHDA and CDR2 is SQIVND (reference sequence). The CDR3 contains 14 residues. DNA for the CDR3: TGTGCCAGTAGTCAGGACAGGGCTAACACTGAAGCTTTCTTT. It yields the protein CASSQDRANTEAFF.

The V call is TRBV5-8, the J call TRBJ1-3; 10 nucleotides match TRBD1. Germline V gives CDR1 SGHTS, CDR2 YDEGEE. The CDR3 has 16 amino acids. V lost 1 base, J lost 2 bases, and 3 bases stayed unmatched. CDR3 residues: CASSLFGTGAGNTIYF. The CDR3 DNA follows: TGTGCCAGCAGCTTGTTTGGGACAGGGGCTGGAAACACCATATATTTT.

This clone came up a few times. The chain carries TRBV7-2 and TRBJ2-1, with unresolved D. V dropped 4 bases and J dropped 5 bases, with 9 bases sitting between them. CDR1 and CDR2 from the germline V gene are SGHTA and FQGNSA. This CDR3 contains 13 residues. The CDR3 bases are TGTGCCAGCAGCTCGCCGGGTAACAATGAGCAGTTCTTC. This translates into CASSSPGNNEQFF.

The V gene is TRBV30, the J gene TRBJ2-3, with 7 positions matching TRBD1. The germline V gene encodes CDR1 GTSNPN and CDR2 SVGIG (reference sequence). Trimming at V came to 7 bases and at J to 0 bases, leaving 13 bases not matched to a gene. The CDR3 runs to 16 residues. This CDR3 is CASDQGVRISTDTQYF. DNA for the CDR3: TGTGCCTCGGATCAGGGGGTACGGATTAGCACAGATACGCAGTATTTT. Using reference TRBV30 and TRBJ2-3 for the parts outside the CDR3, the full variable domain is SQTIHQWPATLVQPVGSPLSLECTVEGTSNPNLYWYRQAAGRGLQLLFYSVGIGQISSEVPQNLSASRPQDRQFILSSKKLLLSDSGFYLCASDQGVRISTDTQYFGPGTRLTVL.

The chain carries TRBV9 and TRBJ2-2; D may be TRBD1 (6 bases). V lost 3 bases to trimming and J lost 6 bases, with 12 bases between them. The CDR3 loop spans 14 amino acids. Germline assignment: CDR1 SGDLS and CDR2 YYNGEE. The CDR3 nucleotides are TGTGCCAGCAGCGCAACAGGGTGGCCCGGGGAGCTGTTTTTT. It translates to CASSATGWPGELFF.

The chain carries TRBV29-1 and TRBJ1-5; no reliable D call. Trimming cost V 0 bases and J 0 bases, with 3 bases left between them. Germline V gives CDR1 SQVTM, CDR2 ANQGSEA. The CDR3 runs to 13 residues. For the CDR3, the DNA is TGCAGCGTTGAAGAATATAGCAATCAGCCCCAGCATTTT. Its translation is CSVEEYSNQPQHF.

The chain has TRBV4-2 and TRBJ1-1; D is possibly TRBD1 (5 bases). CDR3 length: 15 residues. Trimming removed 0 bases at V and 7 bases at J, with 15 bases between. Germline V lookup: CDR1 LGHNA, CDR2 YNFKEQ. CDR3 sequence reads: CASSQDFGGSGEAFF. CDR3 DNA: TGTGCCAGCAGCCAAGATTTTGGGGGGTCGGGTGAAGCTTTCTTT.

This clone has only one observation. The V call is TRBV27, the J call TRBJ2-1, with D perhaps TRBD2 (5 bases). Per germline, CDR1 MNHEY and CDR2 SMNVEV (reference sequence). Trimming removed 8 bases at V and 0 bases at J, with 14 bases between. There are 15 residues in the CDR3. CDR3 nucleotide sequence: TGTGCCAGCTGTAAGAGGGATAGCTCCTACAATGAGCAGTTCTTC. This encodes CASCKRDSSYNEQFF.

The chain combines TRBV12-3 or TRBV12-4 with TRBJ2-3, with D maybe TRBD1 (6 bases). Trimming cost V 4 bases and J 7 bases, with 12 bases left between them. The CDR3 is made up of 13 amino acids. In DNA form, the CDR3 reads TGTGCCAGCAGTTCCACAGGGAGTAATACGCAGTATTTT. It encodes CASSSTGSNTQYF.

Only one count was recorded for this clone. The chain combines TRBV5-1 with TRBJ2-1, with 9 bases matching TRBD2. The ends lost 0 bases at V and 7 bases at J; junction bases unmatched: 14. Germline V gives CDR1 SGHRS, CDR2 YFSETQ. This CDR3 is built from 18 residues. CDR3 loop: CASSLEAAGGRYANEQFF. The CDR3 region has the DNA TGCGCCAGCAGCTTGGAAGCGGCGGGGGGGCGATATGCAAATGAGCAGTTCTTC.

The J gene is TRBJ1-5, the V gene TRBV6-1; no clear D. The germline V gene encodes CDR1 MNHNS and CDR2 SASEGT. V was trimmed by 0 bases and J by 7 bases, leaving 4 bases between them. This CDR3 spans 12 amino acids. The CDR3 nucleotides are TGTGCCAGCAGTGAAGCGCGGCAGCCCCAGCATTTT. Encoded protein: CASSEARQPQHF.

The chain couples TRBV3-1 (or the pseudogene TRBV3-2) to TRBJ1-1, with D tentatively TRBD1 (5 bases). Trimming shortened V by 6 bases and J by 1 base, and 12 bases separated the two germline ends. Germline V lookup: CDR1 LGHDT, CDR2 YNNKEL (reference sequence). CDR3 length: 14 residues. In DNA form, the CDR3 reads TGTGCCAGCAGGGGCGACAGTTCGAACACTGAAGCTTTCTTT. Translating it yields CASRGDSSNTEAFF.

The chain couples TRBV5-4 to TRBJ2-3, with 7 bases identical to TRBD2. Germline lookup yields CDR1 SGHNT and CDR2 YYREEE (reference sequence). The V segment lost 4 bases and the J segment 4 bases; nucleotides outside the gene matches: 9. The CDR3 spans 15 residues. CDR3 in DNA: TGTGCCAGCAGCCTAGACGTGGGGGGGGCAGATACGCAGTATTTT. Encoded protein: CASSLDVGGADTQYF.

The chain combines TRBV5-4 with TRBJ1-6, with unresolved D. Germline V lookup: CDR1 SGHNT, CDR2 YYREEE (reference sequence). The V and J ends lost 3 bases and 7 bases respectively, with 11 bases between them. CDR3 length: 14 amino acids. In nucleotides, the CDR3 is TGTGCCAGCAGCTCCCCGGGTCTAAATTCACCCCTCCACTTT. Its translation: CASSSPGLNSPLHF.

This sequence joins TRBV19 and TRBJ1-5, with TRBD1 identical over 10 bases. V lost 9 bases and J lost 5; bases outside the gene matches: 4. The CDR3 sequence is 13 residues long. The germline V gene encodes CDR1 LNHDA and CDR2 SQIVND (reference sequence). As DNA, the CDR3 is TGTGCCAGCAAAGACAGGGGGCATCAGCCCCAGCATTTT. Its translation: CASKDRGHQPQHF.

The chain is built from TRBV6-5 and TRBJ1-1; TRBD1 matches 8 bases. Germline loops: CDR1 MNHEY, CDR2 SVGAGI. The junction had 12 bases not matched to a gene; V was cut back by 6 bases and J by 6 bases. This CDR3 region has 15 residues. CDR3 sequence: CASSPRTGRGPEAFF. The CDR3 DNA is TGTGCCAGCAGCCCCAGGACAGGGAGGGGACCTGAAGCTTTCTTT.

The chain links TRBV6-6 to TRBJ2-1; 7 bases are shared with TRBD1. This CDR3 is built from 16 residues. The germline V gene has CDR1 MNHNY and CDR2 SVGAGI (reference sequence). V lost 5 bases, J lost 4 bases, and 11 bases stayed unmatched. The CDR3: CASSRRQGFNYNEQFF. CDR3 DNA: TGTGCCAGCAGTCGAAGACAGGGATTTAATTACAATGAGCAGTTCTTC.

The chain employs TRBV6-5 and TRBJ2-7, with TRBD1 matching over 7 bases. The V and J ends lost 5 bases and 0 bases, in that order; junction bases with no gene match: 7. This CDR3 has 15 residues. From germline, CDR1 is MNHEY and CDR2 SVGAGI. The DNA for the CDR3 is TGTGCCAGCAGTAGGGACAGTTCTAGCTCCTACGAGCAGTACGTC. Translation: CASSRDSSSSYEQYV.

CDR3 loop: CASSLAETAAKNIQYF. In DNA, the CDR3 is TGTGCCAGCAGCTTAGCGGAGACGGCAGCCAAAAACATTCAGTACTTC. The chain uses TRBV7-2 and TRBJ2-4; no reliable D call. Germline values: CDR1 SGHTA, CDR2 FQGNSA. The V gene lost 0 bases and the J gene lost 0 bases, with 9 bases spanning the gap. The CDR3 extends over 16 amino acids.

This clone occurred once. The chain combines TRBV19 with TRBJ1-1; 7 positions agree with TRBD1. CDR3 length equals 14 residues. Germline V gene sequence: CDR1 LNHDA, CDR2 SQIVND (reference sequence). Germline trimming cut 8 bases from V and 4 bases from J; bases unmatched to any gene: 10. In nucleotides, the CDR3 is TGTGCCAGTCCGGTCGGGGCAGGGGGCACTGAAGCTTTCTTT. It specifies CASPVGAGGTEAFF.